This T cell receptor (beta chain) was sequenced in a study of blood T cell repertoires in COVID-19. Turning to the study itself: There were acute and convalescent COVID-19 samples, and they came from the United States, Italy and Spain.

The CDR3 contains 15 residues. V lost 4 bases and J lost 1; bases outside the gene matches: 4. Germline CDR1 reads SGHKS; CDR2 reads YYEKEE (reference sequence). Per the authors' pipeline: Estimation of nucleated cell counts relied on the amplification of reference gene primers. The table came from immunoSEQ multiplex PCR; TCRdb's copy has only in-frame clones and leaves some out. V and J calls and clone size follow that table, whereas D and trimming were derived from the DNA. Here the sample spans 200,000 to 300,000 clones, approximately 85% being singletons. Participants spanned ages about 18 to 90 years and resided in fewer than 30 US areas. For recovered donors of Cohort 3, there were two negative PCRs, clearance, or symptom resolution.

The chain recombines TRBV5-5 with TRBJ2-3; TRBD2 matches at 9 bases. The TCR was taken from a woman in her forties or fifties who had recovered from COVID-19. Source material: PBMCs or T cells enriched from blood (not recorded which). The CDR3 DNA reads TGTGCCAGCAGCCCGGCGGGAGGGGGCACAGATACGCAGTATTTT. This codes for CASSPAGGGTDTQYF.